This T cell receptor (beta chain) was identified in a study of blood T cell repertoires in COVID-19. Seattle patients were enrolled during active infection and followed longitudinally. The repertoire was sequenced with immunoSEQ multiplex PCR; TCRdb's copy has only in-frame clones and lacks some. The table shows some 87,000 clones, with over 85% occurring only once. Details on this clone: At one end the junction does not follow the germline gene, possibly because of a read error.

CDR1 is SGHRS and CDR2 is YFSETQ in the germline V gene. The length of the CDR3 is 13 residues. The chain recombines TRBV5-1 with TRBJ1-1, with D perhaps TRBD1 (5 bases). The sequence came from a human donor with COVID-19, enrolled during active disease. The donor label of this sample is uncertain. Sequencing was done on a sample of peripheral blood. The CDR3 bases are TGCGCCACCAGCAACCAGGGTTCCACTGAAGCTTTCTTT. It yields the protein CATSNQGSTEAFF.